The 26 T cell receptor beta chains presented below share a single source sample, sequenced in a study of T cell responses to AZD1222 COVID-19 vaccine. Assay: immunoSEQ multiplex PCR; the TCRdb copy retains only in-frame clones and omits some. Of approximately 140,000 clones in the sample, approximately 90% were seen once. Here the sequenced sample was peripheral blood, taken 28 days after the second AZD1222 dose. These TCRs come from an adult who received the AZD1222 COVID-19 vaccine.

This rearrangement joins TRBV30 to TRBJ2-7; D possibly corresponds to TRBD1 (6 bases). The CDR3 contains 13 residues. V was pared by 5 bases and J by 0 bases, with 11 bases between. Germline V CDR1 and CDR2: GTSNPN, SVGIG (reference sequence). This CDR3 reads CAWGDRSSYEQYV. CDR3 coding DNA: TGTGCCTGGGGAGACAGGAGCTCCTACGAGCAGTACGTC.

The genes are TRBV19 and TRBJ1-5, with unresolved D. Germline V lookup: CDR1 LNHDA, CDR2 SQIVND (reference sequence). Trimming took 3 bases from V and 3 from J, leaving 12 bases between them. The CDR3 loop spans 15 amino acids. CDR3 sequence (DNA): TGTGCCAGTAGTATCGGTCGAAGGTTCAATCAGCCCCAGCATTTT. This codes for CASSIGRRFNQPQHF.

CDR3 sequence reads: CASGGSNQPQHF. CDR3 sequence (DNA): TGTGCCAGCGGTGGGAGCAATCAGCCCCAGCATTTT. The chain is built from TRBV28 and TRBJ1-5; D uncertain. Germline V lookup: CDR1 MDHEN, CDR2 SYDVKM. V was shortened by 8 bases and J by 1 base, with 6 bases between the two germline ends. The length of the CDR3 is 12 residues.

The chain employs TRBV7-8 and TRBJ1-2; TRBD1 aligns across 9 bases. The junction had 4 bases not matched to a gene; V was cut back by 5 bases and J by 6 bases. There are 13 residues in the CDR3. Germline CDR1 reads SGHVS; CDR2 reads FQNEAQ. In nucleotides, the CDR3 is TGTGCCAGCAGCCCTAGACAGGGGGATGGCTACACCTTC. It translates to CASSPRQGDGYTF.

The chain uses TRBV12-3 or TRBV12-4 and TRBJ1-2; D perhaps matches TRBD1 (5 bases). Trimming removed 5 bases at V and 3 bases at J, with 10 bases between. The CDR3 runs 13 residues. The CDR3 sequence: CASSRDGDYGYTF. CDR3 coding DNA: TGTGCCAGCAGTCGGGACGGTGACTATGGCTACACCTTC.

V and J are TRBV6-6 and TRBJ1-1; D gene ambiguous. Between the trimmed V and J ends, which lost 2 bases and 3 bases, there was a span of 4 bases. The germline V gene encodes CDR1 MNHNY and CDR2 SVGAGI (reference sequence). The CDR3 contains 12 residues. The CDR3 DNA is TGTGCCAGCAGTTACAGGGACACTGAAGCTTTCTTT. It encodes CASSYRDTEAFF.

The rearrangement uses TRBV19 and TRBJ1-6, with 8 nucleotides matching TRBD1. The CDR3 contains 16 residues. The junction had 5 bases not matched to a gene; V was cut back by 1 base and J by 6 bases. In germline, CDR1 is LNHDA, CDR2 SQIVND (reference sequence). CDR3 region: CASSIGAGGGNSPLHF. CDR3 coding DNA: TGTGCCAGTAGTATAGGGGCAGGGGGCGGTAATTCACCCCTCCACTTT. Full variable domain (rest looked up from reference TRBV19 and TRBJ1-6): DGGITQSPKYLFRKEGQNVTLSCEQNLNHDAMYWYRQDPGQGLRLIYYSQIVNDFQKGDIAEGYSVSREKKESFPLTVTSAQKNPTAFYLCASSIGAGGGNSPLHFGNGTRLTVT.

The V call is TRBV18, the J call TRBJ2-3; D may be TRBD2 (5 bases). Per germline, CDR1 KGHSH and CDR2 LQKENI. The V and J ends lost 1 base and 5 bases respectively, with 13 bases between them. This CDR3 region has 15 residues. The CDR3 nucleotides are TGTGCCAGCTCACCACAACGGGCTGCGGGAGATACGCAGTATTTT. Amino acid sequence: CASSPQRAAGDTQYF.

The chain combines TRBV27 with TRBJ1-6, with 7 bases identical to TRBD1. Looked up from germline, CDR1 is MNHEY and CDR2 is SMNVEV (reference sequence). The CDR3 covers 18 residues. J gave up 7 bases and V 6 bases, and 18 bases lay outside the gene matches. CDR3 residues: CASRSPYLLQGKNSPLHF. The CDR3 coding sequence is TGTGCCAGCAGATCCCCTTACCTCTTACAGGGGAAAAATTCACCCCTCCACTTT.

This chain uses TRBV28 with TRBJ1-5; 7 bases agree with TRBD1. CDR1 MDHEN and CDR2 SYDVKM come from the germline V gene. The CDR3 covers 14 residues. V dropped 6 bases and J dropped 4; count of bases not matched to a gene: 6. The CDR3, as DNA: TGTGCCAGCAGCGGGACAGCAACTAATCAGCCCCAGCATTTT. It yields the protein CASSGTATNQPQHF. The full variable domain, rest sourced from reference TRBV28 and TRBJ1-5, is DVKVTQSSRYLVKRTGEKVFLECVQDMDHENMFWYRQDPGLGLRLIYFSYDVKMKEKGDIPEGYSVSREKKERFSLILESASTNQTSMYLCASSGTATNQPQHFGDGTRLSIL.

The chain carries TRBV18 and TRBJ2-7; 9 bases are a match to TRBD1. Germline CDR1 is KGHSH and CDR2 is LQKENI. V was clipped by 4 bases and J by 0 bases; unmatched bases: 4. The CDR3 contains 15 residues. As DNA, the CDR3 is TGTGCCAGCTCACGGGGACAGGGAAGCTCCTACGAGCAGTACGTC. Residues: CASSRGQGSSYEQYV.

The J gene is TRBJ1-4, the V gene TRBV10-3, with D unresolved. Looked up from germline, CDR1 is ENHRY and CDR2 is SYGVKD. This CDR3 has 16 amino acids. V was trimmed by 1 base and J by 8 bases, leaving 17 bases between them. The CDR3 is CAISEFRSHLGEKLFF. The CDR3 DNA reads TGTGCCATCAGTGAGTTCCGCTCGCATCTGGGAGAAAAACTGTTTTTT.

This clone has only one observation. This chain connects TRBV5-1 to TRBJ2-3; 13 nucleotides align to TRBD2. The CDR3 is 16 residues long. Germline V CDR1 and CDR2: SGHRS, YFSETQ. Germline trimming cut 4 bases from V and 4 bases from J; bases unmatched to any gene: 6. The CDR3: CASSPGTSGMADTQYF. DNA for the CDR3: TGCGCCAGCAGCCCGGGGACTAGCGGGATGGCAGATACGCAGTATTTT.

The chain has TRBV19 and TRBJ1-2; D not resolved. V was cut by 5 bases and J by 3 bases, with 13 bases left in between. This CDR3 region has 14 residues. The germline V gene has CDR1 LNHDA and CDR2 SQIVND (reference sequence). The CDR3 DNA reads as TGTGCCAGTAGTGTCAGAGAGCTTCACTATGGCTACACCTTC. Its translation: CASSVRELHYGYTF.

This clone was detected once. The chain couples TRBV6-5 to TRBJ2-2; D possibly corresponds to TRBD2 (5 bases). Germline CDR1 and CDR2: MNHEY and SVGAGI. Trimming took 5 bases from V and 6 from J, leaving 16 bases between them. This CDR3 region has 15 residues. CDR3 region: CASSPRRKRAGELFF. The CDR3 nucleotides read TGTGCCAGCAGTCCTCGAAGGAAGAGGGCCGGGGAGCTGTTTTTT.

This clone appeared once. The gene calls are TRBV9 and TRBJ2-1, with D perhaps TRBD2 (6 bases). Germline V gene lookup returns CDR1 SGDLS and CDR2 YYNGEE. V lost 3 bases to trimming and J lost 8 bases, with 24 bases between them. The CDR3 length is 17 residues. The CDR3 is CASSDTGLVRGGDEQFF. In DNA, the CDR3 is TGTGCCAGCAGCGACACCGGCTTGGTAAGAGGCGGGGATGAGCAGTTCTTC.

This clone was counted a few times. The chain links TRBV7-9 to TRBJ2-4; TRBD2 matches 8 bases. V trimming: 5 bases; J trimming: 7 bases; junction bases outside the gene matches: 10. Germline-derived CDR1 and CDR2 are SEHNR and FQNEAQ (reference sequence). The CDR3 is 15 residues long. The CDR3 sequence is CASSPGAGGANIQYF. DNA for the CDR3: TGTGCCAGCAGCCCTGGGGCCGGGGGGGCTAACATTCAGTACTTC.

The CDR3 reads CASSQGQGVREQYF. The CDR3 region has the DNA TGCGCCAGCAGCCAGGGACAGGGGGTGAGGGAGCAGTACTTC. The chain employs TRBV5-1 and TRBJ2-7; 11 bases map to TRBD1. Germline assignment: CDR1 SGHRS and CDR2 YFSETQ. V was pared by 4 bases and J by 7 bases, with 7 bases of the junction left unmatched. The CDR3 is 14 amino acids.

The chain joins TRBV12-3 or TRBV12-4 to TRBJ1-2; 7 bases are a match to TRBD1. With 4 bases clipped from V and 2 bases from J, the junction kept 1 base outside the gene matches. The CDR3 runs to 13 residues. CDR3 nucleotide sequence: TGTGCCAGCAGTTGGGACAGAAACTATGGCTACACCTTC. Protein product: CASSWDRNYGYTF.

The CDR3 loop is CASSLWLGATGELFF. CDR3 nucleotides: TGTGCCAGCAGTTTATGGCTGGGGGCCACCGGGGAGCTGTTTTTT. The chain employs TRBV27 and TRBJ2-2, with D maybe TRBD1 (6 bases). CDR3 length equals 15 residues. The V gene's germline CDR1 is MNHEY and CDR2 SMNVEV (reference sequence). With 1 base removed from V and 4 bases from J, the gap between germline ends came to 10 bases.

The rearrangement uses TRBV19 and TRBJ1-1, with D possibly matching TRBD1 (5 bases). Looked up from germline, CDR1 is LNHDA and CDR2 is SQIVND (reference sequence). This CDR3 has 15 amino acids. Between the trimmed V and J ends, which lost 0 bases and 4 bases, there was a span of 12 bases. The CDR3 region has the DNA TGTGCCAGTAGTATAGAAGGGACGGGTCGCACTGAAGCTTTCTTT. It specifies CASSIEGTGRTEAFF.

The chain has TRBV4-3 and TRBJ1-1, with D maybe TRBD1 (5 bases). V was pared by 4 bases and J by 5 bases, with 14 bases between. The CDR3 extends over 14 amino acids. Germline V CDR1 and CDR2: LGHNA, YSLEER. This chain's CDR3 is CASSPGTRDTEAFF. CDR3 sequence (DNA): TGCGCCAGCAGCCCCGGGACTAGGGATACTGAAGCTTTCTTT.

V usage is TRBV7-2 and J usage is TRBJ2-7; a possible D gene is TRBD2 (6 bases). CDR1 is SGHTA, CDR2 FQGNSA, per germline. This CDR3 region has 16 residues. Trimming shortened V by 1 base and J by 0 bases, and 13 bases separated the two germline ends. Here the CDR3 reads CASSLDGRGFSYEQYF. The DNA for the CDR3 is TGTGCCAGCAGCTTAGATGGGCGGGGATTCTCCTACGAGCAGTACTTC.

V is TRBV3-1 (or the pseudogene TRBV3-2) and J is TRBJ1-2; D not resolved. V lost 6 bases, J lost 8 bases, and 10 bases lay in between. The CDR3 is 11 residues long. Germline CDR1 reads LGHDT; CDR2 reads YNNKEL (reference sequence). CDR3 residues: CASSSTHGYTF. For the CDR3, the DNA is TGTGCCAGCAGTTCAACACACGGCTACACCTTC.

The chain carries TRBV6-5 and TRBJ2-7; D uncertain. The CDR3 covers 11 residues. Germline lookup yields CDR1 MNHEY and CDR2 SVGAGI. The ends were cut back, 6 bases at V and 1 base at J, with 4 bases in the middle. DNA of the CDR3: TGTGCCAGCAGCGTATCCTACGAGCAGTACTTC. Translation: CASSVSYEQYF.

The rearrangement uses TRBV7-8 and TRBJ1-2; D unresolved. In germline, CDR1 is SGHVS, CDR2 FQNEAQ. Trimming shortened V by 5 bases and J by 2 bases, and 12 bases separated the two germline ends. This CDR3 is 14 amino acids long. The CDR3 bases are TGTGCCAGCAGCGCCCTTATACTAAACTATGGCTACACCTTC. Translated: CASSALILNYGYTF.